The 27 T cell receptor beta chains below all came from one sample that was sequenced in a study of shared clonotypes between healthy human individuals. Data came from immunoSEQ multiplex PCR; TCRdb stores just in-frame clones and leaves some out. The sample carries fewer than 3 million clones, 85% to 95% recorded once. The sequencing sample was made of naive CD4+ T cells from PBMCs. Subset indicated: CD45RA+ positively selected. Source of these receptors: a man between 18 and 29 years old in good health. Some clones in this sample may be carry-over from other donors' samples.

V and J are TRBV7-2 and TRBJ1-5; D might be TRBD1 (5 bases). This CDR3 contains 15 residues. V lost 1 base and J lost 3, with 10 bases in between. Germline V gene data show CDR1 as SGHTA and CDR2 as FQGNSA. In DNA, the CDR3 is TGTGCCAGCAGCTTAGACTTCAGGGCCAATCAGCCCCAGCATTTT. Protein: CASSLDFRANQPQHF.

J is TRBJ1-4 and V is TRBV28, with D perhaps matching TRBD1 (5 bases). The CDR3 contains 15 residues. V lost 3 bases to trimming and J lost 5 bases, with 13 bases between them. Germline-derived CDR1 and CDR2 are MDHEN and SYDVKM. The CDR3 region is CASSFGGMGNEKLFF. The CDR3 nucleotides are TGTGCCAGCAGTTTTGGGGGTATGGGAAATGAAAAACTGTTTTTT.

This chain connects TRBV19 to TRBJ2-2; 13 bases are shared with TRBD2. With 6 bases clipped from V and 1 base from J, the junction kept 8 bases outside the gene matches. This CDR3 has 18 residues. In germline, CDR1 is LNHDA, CDR2 SQIVND (reference sequence). The CDR3 reads CASRPGLAGRLNTGELFF. Here the CDR3 DNA reads TGTGCCAGTAGACCGGGACTAGCGGGGCGACTGAACACCGGGGAGCTGTTTTTT.

The chain is built from TRBV10-3 and TRBJ1-1; D unresolved. The CDR3 is 16 amino acids. The V end lost 4 bases, the J end lost 0 bases, and 15 bases lay between the germline ends. Germline CDR1 is ENHRY and CDR2 is SYGVKD. The CDR3 region is CAISGVRPKLNTEAFF. The CDR3 nucleotides are TGTGCCATCAGTGGAGTTCGGCCGAAACTGAACACTGAAGCTTTCTTT.

On this clone: Mismatch with germline at one junction end may stem from a read error. The DNA for the CDR3 is TGTGCCGGCAGTTTCGATACAGGGAACTACGAGCAGTACTTC. Translating gives CAGSFDTGNYEQYF. The chain combines TRBV27 with TRBJ2-7; D is possibly TRBD1 (6 bases). The germline V gene has CDR1 MNHEY and CDR2 SMNVEV (reference sequence). The CDR3 has 14 residues.

The chain carries TRBV6-4 and TRBJ1-6; perhaps TRBD1 as D (6 bases). The CDR3 has 15 amino acids. The germline V gene encodes CDR1 MRHNA and CDR2 SNTAGT. The germline V and J ends were trimmed by 4 bases and 4 bases, with 11 bases remaining between them. DNA of the CDR3: TGTGCCAGCAGTGTGGACAGCCGATATAATTCACCCCTCCACTTT. Translation: CASSVDSRYNSPLHF.

On this clone itself: The same CDR3 arises from other DNA sequences in this sample as well. The chain is built from TRBV29-1 and TRBJ1-3; D gene uncertain. CDR1 SQVTM and CDR2 ANQGSEA come from the germline V gene. The CDR3 extends over 11 amino acids. V was shortened by 3 bases and J by 5 bases, with 5 bases between the two germline ends. In nucleotides, the CDR3 is TGCAGCGTTGAGGGGAGAAACACCATATATTTT. Protein product: CSVEGRNTIYF.

The chain employs TRBV7-2 and TRBJ2-7, with TRBD1 matching 8 bases. This CDR3 has 14 residues. The V gene's germline CDR1 is SGHTA and CDR2 FQGNSA. The V and J ends lost 2 bases and 4 bases, in that order; junction bases with no gene match: 4. In nucleotides, the CDR3 is TGTGCCAGCAGCTTATCGCAGGGGGCGTACGAGCAGTACTTC. As protein: CASSLSQGAYEQYF.

The chain has TRBV7-9 and TRBJ1-4; TRBD1 is a possible D gene (5 bases). Germline loops: CDR1 SEHNR, CDR2 FQNEAQ (reference sequence). The CDR3 sequence is 13 residues long. Trimming took 5 bases from V and 8 from J, leaving 12 bases between them. CDR3 nucleotide sequence: TGTGCCAGCAGCCTCCGGGACGCAGAAAAACTGTTTTTT. The encoded protein is CASSLRDAEKLFF.

The gene calls are TRBV11-1 and TRBJ2-2; either TRBD1 or TRBD2 may fit D (6 bases each). This CDR3 contains 16 residues. V was shortened by 5 bases and J by 5 bases, with 18 bases between the two germline ends. The V gene's germline CDR1 is SGHAT and CDR2 FQDESV (reference sequence). The CDR3 coding sequence is TGTGCCAGCAGCCCCAGGCGGGACACAGCAACCGGGGAGCTGTTTTTT. Its protein is CASSPRRDTATGELFF.

This chain links TRBV6-5 with TRBJ1-2; 7 positions match TRBD1. The length of the CDR3 is 16 residues. The germline CDR1 and CDR2 sequences are MNHEY and SVGAGI. J gave up 5 bases and V 2 bases, and 11 bases lay outside the gene matches. The CDR3 nucleotides are TGTGCCAGCAGTTACATTTTGGGGTCAGGGGGGTATGGCTACACCTTC. It translates to CASSYILGSGGYGYTF.

This CDR3 reads CASSPQGAHTGELFF. CDR3 in DNA: TGTGCCAGCAGCCCGCAGGGGGCACACACCGGGGAGCTGTTTTTT. This chain joins TRBV7-3 and TRBJ2-2; 8 nucleotides agree with TRBD1. The CDR3 runs to 15 residues. Trimming cost V 5 bases and J 3 bases; bases outside gene matches: 5. Per germline, CDR1 SGHTA and CDR2 FQGTGA.

This chain connects TRBV18 to TRBJ2-7, with D perhaps assigned TRBD1 or TRBD2 (7 bases each). This CDR3 is built from 14 residues. Trimming shortened V by 0 bases and J by 5 bases, and 11 bases separated the two germline ends. Germline V lookup: CDR1 KGHSH, CDR2 LQKENI. The DNA of the CDR3 is TGTGCCAGCTCACCACCATCAGGGGGGGACGAGCAGTACTTC. Its protein is CASSPPSGGDEQYF.

The rearrangement links TRBV6-1 to TRBJ2-3; D ambiguous. This CDR3 is 12 amino acids long. Germline lookup yields CDR1 MNHNS and CDR2 SASEGT. The germline V and J ends were trimmed by 1 base and 3 bases, with 2 bases remaining between them. The CDR3 bases are TGTGCCAGCAGTGAAGTAACAGATACGCAGTATTTT. This gives the protein CASSEVTDTQYF.

This clone was detected only once. The sample has other DNA sequences that encode this CDR3 too. This chain links TRBV6-5 with TRBJ1-1; D remains unclear. CDR1 is MNHEY, CDR2 SVGAGI, per germline. The V gene lost 0 bases and the J gene lost 0 bases, with 8 bases spanning the gap. The CDR3 runs 15 residues. The CDR3 sequence is CASSYSGRLNTEAFF. In DNA form, the CDR3 reads TGTGCCAGCAGTTACTCCGGCAGACTGAACACTGAAGCTTTCTTT.

A remark on this clone: Additional DNA sequences in this sample encode the identical CDR3. This chain's CDR3 is CASSLQENYGYTF. CDR3 DNA: TGTGCCAGCTCGCTACAGGAGAACTATGGCTACACCTTC. The chain recombines TRBV18 with TRBJ1-2; D possibly corresponds to TRBD1 (5 bases). The CDR3 sequence is 13 residues long. Looked up from germline, CDR1 is KGHSH and CDR2 is LQKENI. V was cut by 6 bases and J by 2 bases, with 10 bases left in between.

The chain links TRBV9 to TRBJ2-3, with a possible D match to TRBD2 (6 bases). V was shortened by 4 bases and J by 0 bases, with 9 bases between the two germline ends. CDR1 SGDLS and CDR2 YYNGEE come from the germline V gene. The CDR3 is made up of 14 amino acids. The DNA for the CDR3 is TGTGCCAGCAGCCGGGACTTAAGCACAGATACGCAGTATTTT. Its protein is CASSRDLSTDTQYF.

This rearrangement joins TRBV25-1 to TRBJ2-7; D not certain. With 6 bases removed from V and 1 base from J, the gap between germline ends came to 7 bases. Germline CDR1 reads MGHDK; CDR2 reads SYGVNS. This CDR3 is 12 amino acids long. CDR3: CASRADSYEQYF. As DNA, the CDR3 is TGTGCCAGCAGAGCAGATTCCTACGAGCAGTACTTC.

The chain combines TRBV5-4 with TRBJ1-2, with no clear D. Between the trimmed V and J ends, which lost 6 bases and 4 bases, there was a span of 19 bases. There are 15 residues in the CDR3. Germline V gives CDR1 SGHNT, CDR2 YYREEE (reference sequence). Written as DNA, the CDR3 is TGTGCCAGCAAAAAGATACCAGGAAAGACCTATGGCTACACCTTC. It codes for CASKKIPGKTYGYTF.

The chain carries TRBV6-5 and TRBJ2-5; possible D gene TRBD2, 5 bases. V was clipped by 2 bases and J by 2 bases, with 9 bases between them. Germline values: CDR1 MNHEY, CDR2 SVGAGI. This CDR3 contains 14 residues. CDR3 DNA sequence: TGTGCCAGCAGTTACGAGGGCCAGCAAGAGACCCAGTACTTC. Its protein is CASSYEGQQETQYF.

V gene TRBV11-2 combines with J gene TRBJ2-1, with D possibly being TRBD2 (5 bases). The germline V gene encodes CDR1 SGHAT and CDR2 FQNNGV. The V end lost 2 bases, the J end lost 9 bases, and 14 bases lay between the germline ends. The CDR3 spans 14 residues. CDR3 coding DNA: TGTGCCAGCAGCTTAATTGGCTCCCGGGGTGAGCAGTTCTTC. Its translation: CASSLIGSRGEQFF. Supplemented by reference TRBV11-2 and TRBJ2-1, the full variable domain reads EAGVAQSPRYKIIEKRQSVAFWCNPISGHATLYWYQQILGQGPKLLIQFQNNGVVDDSQLPKDRFSAERLKGVDSTLKIQPAKLEDSAVYLCASSLIGSRGEQFFGPGTRLTVL.

CDR3: CASSIGTGYDNEQFF. CDR3 coding DNA: TGTGCCAGCAGTATAGGGACAGGCTACGACAATGAGCAGTTCTTC. The gene calls are TRBV27 and TRBJ2-1; 8 positions match TRBD1. The CDR3 totals 15 residues. Trimming at V came to 5 bases and at J to 5 bases, leaving 8 bases not matched to a gene. Germline V gene data show CDR1 as MNHEY and CDR2 as SMNVEV (reference sequence).

This chain uses TRBV7-2 with TRBJ2-7; 8 bases match TRBD2. This CDR3 contains 13 residues. V dropped 6 bases and J dropped 3; count of bases not matched to a gene: 4. The germline gives CDR1 SGHTA, CDR2 FQGNSA. CDR3 region: CASSRLALYEQYF. The CDR3 DNA follows: TGTGCCAGCAGTCGACTAGCGCTCTACGAGCAGTACTTC.

The chain recombines TRBV5-4 with TRBJ1-2, with 7 bases identical to TRBD1. The germline CDR1 and CDR2 sequences are SGHNT and YYREEE (reference sequence). The CDR3 is made up of 14 amino acids. After removal of 3 bases from V and 4 bases from J, the junction contained 6 bases not matched to a gene. Here the CDR3 reads CASSYGTARYGYTF. CDR3 coding DNA: TGTGCCAGCAGCTACGGGACAGCCCGCTATGGCTACACCTTC.

The gene calls are TRBV9 and TRBJ2-5; D is perhaps TRBD2 (5 bases). From germline, CDR1 is SGDLS and CDR2 YYNGEE. Trimming took off 3 bases at V and 4 bases at J, with 16 bases between the two ends. The CDR3 has 15 residues. The CDR3 here is CASSALNGVPETQYF. Here the CDR3 DNA reads TGTGCCAGCAGCGCCCTAAACGGGGTCCCAGAGACCCAGTACTTC.

The CDR3 bases are TGTGCCAGCAGTTTATTGGACAGCTTGAACACTGAAGCTTTCTTT. Protein product: CASSLLDSLNTEAFF. The rearrangement links TRBV27 to TRBJ1-1, with a weak D call TRBD1 (6 bases). This CDR3 is built from 15 residues. The germline V gene has CDR1 MNHEY and CDR2 SMNVEV (reference sequence). V was cut by 1 base and J by 0 bases, with 9 bases left in between.

The chain joins TRBV2 to TRBJ1-5, with no clear D. Trimming cost V 3 bases and J 0 bases, with 6 bases left between them. Germline lookup yields CDR1 SNHLY and CDR2 FYNNEI. The CDR3 has 14 amino acids. This chain's CDR3 is CASSESLSNQPQHF. As DNA, the CDR3 is TGTGCCAGCAGTGAGAGTCTTAGCAATCAGCCCCAGCATTTT.